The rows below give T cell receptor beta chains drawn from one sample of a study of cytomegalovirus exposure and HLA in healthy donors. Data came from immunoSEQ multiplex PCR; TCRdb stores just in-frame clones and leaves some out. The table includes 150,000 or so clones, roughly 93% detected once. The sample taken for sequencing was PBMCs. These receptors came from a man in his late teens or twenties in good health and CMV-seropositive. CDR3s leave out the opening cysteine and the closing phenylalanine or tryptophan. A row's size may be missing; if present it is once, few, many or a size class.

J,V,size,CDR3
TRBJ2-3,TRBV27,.,ASSPPGTDTQY
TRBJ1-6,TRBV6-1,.,ASSEQGQRYNSPLH
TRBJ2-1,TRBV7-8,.,ASSPRGGAESSYNEQF
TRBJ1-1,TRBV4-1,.,ASSGDLRDRGRGAF
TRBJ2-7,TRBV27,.,ASSLSHSQGISGEQY
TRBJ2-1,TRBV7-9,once,ASSPRTSGRAPNEQF
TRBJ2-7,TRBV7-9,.,ASSRLAGGHSEQY
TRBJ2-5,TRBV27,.,ASSESQGWRETQY
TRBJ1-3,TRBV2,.,ASNEDRAYSGNTIY
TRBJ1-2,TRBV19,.,ASESPLYGYT
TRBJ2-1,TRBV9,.,ASSVGVQALFNEQF
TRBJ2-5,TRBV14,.,ASSQTNGQTQY
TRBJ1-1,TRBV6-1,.,ASSYDRGTEAF
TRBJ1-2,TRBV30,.,AWSGQGPLRGYT
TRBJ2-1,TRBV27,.,ASTHGTSGYNEQF
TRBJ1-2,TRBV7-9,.,ASSLAGTAYGYT
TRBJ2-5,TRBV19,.,ASSPGGAYQETQY
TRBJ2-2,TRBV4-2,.,ASSRAGLAGDTGELF
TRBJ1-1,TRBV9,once,ASSVETSVEAF
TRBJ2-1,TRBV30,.,AWRGDYTGEQF
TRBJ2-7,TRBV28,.,ASSYLPGQNYEQY
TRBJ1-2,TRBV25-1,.,ASSEPEPDNYGYT
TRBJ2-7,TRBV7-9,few,ASSLMDIEDEQY
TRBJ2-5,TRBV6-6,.,ASSTGTGSLETQY
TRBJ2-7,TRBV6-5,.,ASSYLTSGTNEQY
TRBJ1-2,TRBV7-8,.,ASSPGTGIGYT
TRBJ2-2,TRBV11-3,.,ASSKSATSHTGELF
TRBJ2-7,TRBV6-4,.,ASSGGMLGQDLYEQY
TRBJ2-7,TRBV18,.,ASSPGGAGEQY
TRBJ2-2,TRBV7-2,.,ASSWLAGNAGELF
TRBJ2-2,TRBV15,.,ATRGQRGTGELF
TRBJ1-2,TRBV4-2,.,ASSQDKHGQGQGYT
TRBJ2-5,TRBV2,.,ASRVDRGQETQY
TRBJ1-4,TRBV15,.,ATSRDPWGRDEKLF
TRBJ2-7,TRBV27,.,ASSLSGTGSFYEQY
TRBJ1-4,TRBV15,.,ATSRTRMRGEKLF
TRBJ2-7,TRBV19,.,ASSIGTGSSYEQY
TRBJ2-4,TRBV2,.,ASSTGGKAKNIQY
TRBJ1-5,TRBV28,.,ASILGRVGQPQH
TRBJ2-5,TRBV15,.,ATSAREGVETQY
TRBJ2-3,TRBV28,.,ASSFRGRSDTQY
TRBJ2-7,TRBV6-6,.,ASSSTDRSSYEQY
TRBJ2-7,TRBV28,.,ASSRGIYYEQY
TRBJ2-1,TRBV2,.,ASDRDSDNEQF
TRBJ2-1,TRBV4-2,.,ASSQSGRGLADYNEQF
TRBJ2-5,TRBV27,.,ASLQGARETQY
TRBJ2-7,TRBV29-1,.,SVETLAGDAYEQY
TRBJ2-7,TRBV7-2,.,ASSLEGGVWEQY
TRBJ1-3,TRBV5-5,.,ASSPTGLATIY
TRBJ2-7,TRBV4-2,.,ASSQYGDRTFYEQY
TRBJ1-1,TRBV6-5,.,ASSSGSWTEAF
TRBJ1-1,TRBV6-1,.,ASSEIPTVTEAF
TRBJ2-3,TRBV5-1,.,ASSLRSVTDTQY
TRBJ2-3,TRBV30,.,AWSDRQGGGFTDTQY
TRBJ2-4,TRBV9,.,ASSVGGQGGTKNIQY
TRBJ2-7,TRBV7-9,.,ASSIRGEQY
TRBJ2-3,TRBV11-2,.,ASSLVGREGPRADTQY
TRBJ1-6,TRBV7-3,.,ASSLGWGAPLH
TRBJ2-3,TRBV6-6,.,ASRLGAGWGADTQY
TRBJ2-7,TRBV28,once,ASNIYGGAYEQY